This paragraph reports one TCR beta chain. With 10 bases clipped from V and 6 bases from J, the junction kept 8 bases outside the gene matches. The CDR3 covers 13 residues. Germline V lookup: CDR1 ENHRY, CDR2 SYGVKD. The data were taken from a study of shared clonotypes between healthy human individuals. Profiled with immunoSEQ multiplex PCR; TCRdb holds only in-frame clones, not every one. The data contain around 700,000 clones, around 67% of them singletons. The origin of this receptor is a woman aged 25 to 39 in good health. The V and J genes are TRBV10-3 and TRBJ1-1; 10 bases map to TRBD1. Specimen: memory CD4+ T cells sorted from blood. The subset was: CD45RA-negative fraction. CDR3 protein: CATGTGEGSEAFF. The CDR3, as DNA: TGTGCCACCGGGACAGGGGAAGGGTCTGAAGCTTTCTTT.